This TCR beta chain emerged from a study of regulatory T cells in long-lasting Graves disease (dated by TCRdb to the early 2020s). About the investigation overall: In the newly diagnosed Graves' disease group, patients had been taking antithyroid drugs for less than 3 months. Peripheral blood TCR sequencing and RNA sequencing compared persistent Graves' disease patients with newly diagnosed Graves' disease patients. The study was conducted in China and was registered as a clinical trial. A total of about 35 samples underwent TCR sequencing: around 13 from persistent and approximately 20 from newly diagnosed Graves' disease patients. General findings and caveats noted by the study authors: Compared with newly diagnosed patients, persistent Graves' disease patients had lower TCR Shannon entropy and fewer highly expanded clones, which suggests clonal expansion. A larger number of public clonotypes was shared among persistent patients (approximately 2,600) than among newly diagnosed patients (roughly 930). Preferential use of TRBV28, TRBJ1-2 and TRBJ2-5 was observed in persistent disease, whereas TRBV20-1 and TRBJ2-1 were favored in newly diagnosed disease. The small sample size was acknowledged by the authors as a limitation that may reduce accuracy. Only the TCR beta chain was sequenced and analyzed. The study examined only peripheral blood because the primary lesion, thyroid tissue, could not be accessed.

This clonotype was seen repeatedly, ten times or more. Its recognized antigen is unknown. Qualities for individual bases were not recorded, and no much larger clone is one base off. For CDR1 and CDR2, the germline V gene (reference sequence) lists DFQATT and SNEGSKA. A distance of 18 bases separates the germline ends of V and J, which lose 0 bases and 0 bases respectively. The CDR3 has 18 amino acids, counting the end cysteine and phenylalanine. The DNA shown is the 54-base CDR3, in frame from base 1. The library was obtained by multiplex PCR. Reads for this sample came from an Illumina HiSeq 4000. iRepertoire HTBI primers and Arm-PCR amplification of CDR3 regions were used to construct TCR beta libraries. Gel purification was performed on PCR products prior to sequencing. On the authors' methods: Across samples, approximately 68 TRBV and 14 TRBJ segments were identified and used for gene usage analysis of CDR3 amino acid clonotypes. COPE and FqMerger were used to merge filtered high-quality paired reads into contigs. BLAST was used to align contigs to IMGT TRBV, TRBD and TRBJ reference genes, and CDR3 was defined according to IMGT. Clonotypes above 0.1% frequency were classified as highly expanded clones. Repertoire diversity was measured by Shannon entropy, and V-J evenness by the Gini coefficient. A clonotype found in more than one individual was treated as public. Starting from the raw public reads, TCRdb applied fastp trimming at Q25, assembled clones with MiXCR and retained in-frame beta chains. Identical CDR3 protein sequences are pooled into one entry, listed with their most common genes and DNA. None of the V and J calls come from the authors' own analysis; TCRdb made them. For this sample the table gives about 400,000 distinct CDR3 sequences, of which 16% were detected only once. Together, the top ten hold over 20% of the sample.

Reading the label with the study, this specimen's time point is: newly diagnosed GD, antithyroid drugs for less than 3 months. RNA was extracted from PBMCs in TRIzol for both TCR sequencing and RNA sequencing. The diagnosis of Graves' disease was made according to American Thyroid Association guidelines. Patients for the study were recruited at an endocrinology department in Xi'an, China. Each patient gave approximately 8.8 milliliters of peripheral blood, collected in an EDTA anticoagulant tube. Ficoll Paque Plus density gradient separation was used to isolate PBMCs, and no additional T cell sorting was done. RNA quality was checked with an Agilent 2100 Bioanalyzer and agarose gel, and concentration with a NanoDrop 2000. Another study also made use of these data, one on T cells in Graves' hyperthyroidism and ophthalmopathy. The second paper states: A patient counted as having stable Graves' hyperthyroidism if no progression to ophthalmopathy occurred over 18 months of follow-up. Hyperthyroidism patients were aged 18 to 65 years and newly diagnosed, with disease duration of less than 2 months. The study excluded patients with uncontrolled infections, other autoimmune diseases, pregnancy or lactation. Clinical symptoms, serum thyroxine and TRAb, thyroid ultrasound, and orbital computed tomography formed the basis for the diagnoses. The TCR CDR3 was subjected to a first round of RT-PCR using the HTBI primer set and the Qiagen OneStep RT-PCR kit. Most expanded thyroid clonotypes (frequency above 0.001) were also found in blood, which suggests that blood repertoires may mirror thyroid immune responses. Ophthalmopathy was separated from stable hyperthyroidism by a 13 V-J signature model, with just over 85% sensitivity and just over 81% specificity obtained in cross-validation and 80%/75% obtained in testing. In validation, the model predicted progression to ophthalmopathy with just under 71% sensitivity and roughly 72% specificity, a median of 6.5 months before onset. TCR V-J signatures able to tell the groups apart were searched for in a discovery cohort of 90 to 100 patients, of whom 40 to 45 had Graves' ophthalmopathy and about 60 had stable Graves' hyperthyroidism. Prospective prediction of ophthalmopathy was tested in an independent validation cohort of 18 to 20 hyperthyroidism patients and some 17 patients who later progressed to ophthalmopathy. For training and testing, the roughly 93 patients in the discovery cohort were randomly divided in a 7:3 ratio. In addition, the study compared T-cell repertoires in thyroid tissue and in blood from about six Graves' hyperthyroidism patients. Following sampling, methimazole starting at 30 mg daily was given to hyperthyroidism patients, and high-dose intravenous methylprednisolone was given to ophthalmopathy patients. A second multiplex PCR round built the libraries, followed by size selection and purification. Sequencing of the libraries was done on an Illumina HiSeq2000 using paired-end 100 bp reads. SOAPnuke was used to process the raw data, with reads discarded if the reads contained adapters or uncalled bases, had a mean Phred below 15, or lacked an exact constant-primer or identifier match. COPE v1.2.5 was used to merge high-quality paired reads, and clonotypes were defined as unique nucleotide sequences. MiTCR v1.1 was used to align clonotypes to the IMGT TRBV, TRBD and TRBJ reference segments. The analysis was restricted to V-J combinations with a frequency above 0.0001, which together covered roughly 99% of the repertoires. The TCS score was defined as F50 (clonal expansion) divided by E x V (chaos), with BLOSUM62-based TCRdist calculated between CDR3 peptides within each V-J. Welch's t-statistics and random forest reduced 514 V-J features to 13, which were used in a naive Bayes classifier (R e1071). No statistical method was used to fix the sample size in advance, and group allocation was not hidden from the investigators. TCR Vbeta CDR3 sequencing of around 130 peripheral blood samples (roughly 41 ophthalmopathy, 75 hyperthyroidism and about 17 progressor patients) is reported in the paper.

The source was peripheral blood mononuclear cells (PBMCs), collected at new diagnosis, from a patient treated with antithyroid drugs. The clonotype comes from a woman younger than 30 with Graves disease. Donor details come from another sample of the same person, matched by shared clones. The chain employs TRBV20-1 and TRBJ2-1, with no confidently assigned D gene. The DNA reads TGCAGTGCTAGAGATGGTAGATGGGTGGCTAGCTCCTACAATGAGCAGTTCTTC. This is translated as CSARDGRWVASSYNEQFF.